The source of this TCR beta chain is a study of blood T cell repertoires in COVID-19. Data came from immunoSEQ multiplex PCR; TCRdb stores just in-frame clones and leaves some out. The table records over 110,000 clones, 81% of them present only once. V was clipped by 6 bases and J by 2 bases, with 12 bases between them. Germline V gene lookup returns CDR1 SGHAT and CDR2 FQNNGV. The CDR3 runs to 14 residues. What was sequenced was peripheral blood. The chain couples TRBV11-2 to TRBJ2-3; a weak D match, TRBD1 (6 bases). This sequence was found in a human donor in a cohort sampled during active COVID-19. Here the CDR3 DNA reads TGTGCCAGCAGAATAGGGGGATCCACAGATACGCAGTATTTT. Encoded protein: CASRIGGSTDTQYF.